The clone carrying this TCR beta chain was detected ten times or more. This CDR3 spans 14 amino acids. Trimming took 6 bases from V and 3 from J, leaving 13 bases between them. A CD8+CD4-CCR7+CD45RA+ gate was used to sort naive CD8 T cells. MiXCR, run by TCRdb on the PCR reads, gives a single entry per CDR3 protein. The data contain over 300,000 distinct CDR3 sequences, 24% of them singletons. The record originates from a study of molecular identifiers for immune sequencing clone quantification. This receptor was identified in a human donor in good health. Some libraries in this study had Jurkat cell RNA spiked in. J is TRBJ2-3 and V is TRBV12-3 or TRBV12-4; no clear D gene. Material: naive CD8+ T cells from blood, with Jurkat cell RNA spiked in. This sample's subset: FACS-sorted CD8+CD4-CCR7+CD45RA+ naive T cells. The CDR3 loop is CASSLWAITDTQYF. The CDR3 DNA reads TGTGCCAGCAGCCTTTGGGCTATTACAGATACGCAGTATTTT.